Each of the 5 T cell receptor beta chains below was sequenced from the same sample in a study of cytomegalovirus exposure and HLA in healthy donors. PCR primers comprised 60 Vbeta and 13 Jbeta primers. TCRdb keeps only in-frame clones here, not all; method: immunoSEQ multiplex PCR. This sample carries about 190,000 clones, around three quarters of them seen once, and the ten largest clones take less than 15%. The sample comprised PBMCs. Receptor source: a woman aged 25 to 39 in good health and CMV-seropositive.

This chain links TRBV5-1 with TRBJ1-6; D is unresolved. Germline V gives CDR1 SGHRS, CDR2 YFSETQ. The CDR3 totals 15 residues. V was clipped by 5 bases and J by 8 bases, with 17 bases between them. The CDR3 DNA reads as TGCGCCAGCAGGCGAGAAGCTTCGGGAGATTCACCCCTCCACTTT. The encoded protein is CASRREASGDSPLHF.

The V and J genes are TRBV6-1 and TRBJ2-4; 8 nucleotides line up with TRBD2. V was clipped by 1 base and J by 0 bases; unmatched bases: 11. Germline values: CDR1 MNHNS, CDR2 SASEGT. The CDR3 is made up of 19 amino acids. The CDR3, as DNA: TGTGCCAGCAGTGAAGGGTGGCCTAGCGGGTCCCTAGCCAAAAACATTCAGTACTTC. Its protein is CASSEGWPSGSLAKNIQYF.

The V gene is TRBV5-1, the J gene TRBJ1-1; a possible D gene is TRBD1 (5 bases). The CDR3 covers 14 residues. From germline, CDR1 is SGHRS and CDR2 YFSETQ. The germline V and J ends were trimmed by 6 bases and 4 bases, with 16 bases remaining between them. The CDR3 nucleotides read TGCGCCAGCACAGAGGAGGGACTGAGCACTGAAGCTTTCTTT. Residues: CASTEEGLSTEAFF.

CDR3: CASSLESPSNSPLHF. The CDR3 bases are TGCGCCAGCAGCTTGGAGTCGCCGAGCAATTCACCCCTCCACTTT. The gene calls are TRBV5-1 and TRBJ1-6; D not resolved. Per the germline V gene, CDR1 is SGHRS and CDR2 is YFSETQ. V lost 0 bases to trimming and J lost 7 bases, with 11 bases between them. The CDR3 consists of 15 residues.

CDR3 protein: CASRPTSVGETQYF. CDR3 nucleotide sequence: TGTGCCAGCAGACCGACTAGCGTCGGAGAGACCCAGTACTTC. The rearrangement uses TRBV27 and TRBJ2-5; 8 positions agree with TRBD2. V was pared by 6 bases and J by 4 bases, with 7 bases of the junction left unmatched. The CDR3 runs 14 residues. Germline CDR1 is MNHEY and CDR2 is SMNVEV (reference sequence).